This T cell receptor beta chain was retrieved from a study of shared clonotypes between healthy human individuals. Looking at the study overall: The plates for each donor numbered three CD4 naive, three CD4 memory, two CD8 naive and one CD8 memory.

Study-wide points: Shared clonotypes: approximately 5.3% naive CD4, under 4% naive CD8, less than 2.5% memory CD4, 0.4% to 0.45% memory CD8.

The CDR3 covers 14 residues. Germline CDR1 and CDR2: MGHRA and YSYEKL. Trimming removed 0 bases from V and 4 bases from J, with 8 bases in between. The study separated CD4+ cells into CD45RA+ naive and CD45RA-negative memory subsets. Sorted-subset replicate PCR reactions were performed with about 210 ng DNA, corresponding to tens of thousands of T cell genomes. Measured with immunoSEQ multiplex PCR; TCRdb has only the in-frame clones, and not every one. The data contain about 2.3 million clones, around 90% of them seen just once; the ten biggest clones take up 0.3% to 0.4%. With regard to this clone: The antigen is undetermined.

The TCR comes from a young man in good health. Some clones in this sample may be carry-over from other donors' samples. Sequenced input: naive CD4+ T cells from PBMCs. This sample's subset: CD45RA+ positively selected. This chain connects TRBV4-1 to TRBJ2-3, with unresolved D. As DNA, the CDR3 is TGCGCCAGCAGCCAAGATGGCTACCCAGATACGCAGTATTTT. It yields the protein CASSQDGYPDTQYF.